This T cell receptor beta chain was found in a study of long-term antiretroviral therapy in people with HIV (dated by TCRdb to 2022 to 2024). With regard to the full study: The earliest samples were collected approximately a decade before the 2015 WHO recommendation for immediate ART, a period when ART was typically delayed until CD4 counts fell. From some 30 adults with confirmed HIV infection, the cohort provided 150 to 200 cryopreserved PBMC samples, gathered serially across a mean of approximately six years (range 1-12). Among the 30 or so participants with HIV, eleven to twelve were female. This retrospective serial study examined whether starting ART and sustained HIV suppression were associated with changes in the composition and diversity of the TRB repertoire in peripheral blood. No cross-contamination during QIAcube processing was shown when test extractions of a monoclonal T-cell line were performed alongside fewer than 35 polyclonal samples.

To be included, a participant needed at least one PBMC sample from before ART initiation plus at least two post-ART samples. All participants with HIV were treated in the United States of America. Before DNA extraction, cryopreserved samples containing about 0.9-10 million PBMC were thawed and washed. At the time of the earliest PBMC sample for each participant with HIV, ages ranged from roughly 20 to 60 years. PBMC samples were contributed by each participant from 1-4 timepoints before ART initiation and 2-8 timepoints after ART initiation, with a median of 7 samples. For every participant, serial HIV viral load, CD4+ T-cell count, ART history and demographic data were obtained. Using a Qiagen kit on a QIAcube, genomic DNA was extracted from unsorted PBMC, with samples processed in batches of 12. Broad study findings and their caveats: Since PBMC availability was limited, sequencing covered only the TCR beta chain, with no alpha chain pairing. At every time point, the repertoire was dominated by expanded TRB clones first identified before ART initiation, although this dominance fluctuated and, in many PLHIV, declined after ART. ART initiation was associated with a significant increase in TRB diversity, but diversity stayed significantly below transplant donor controls even after long-term ART. CDR3 length ranges in HIV repertoires were narrower than in controls, and network structure suggested an antigen-experienced repertoire with only a slight naive shift after ART. Samples dated from the mid-2000s to the late 2010s, and the ART regimens used may be less effective than current ones. No data were available on ART adherence, viral resistance or therapy changes, limiting inferences about post-ART repertoire changes. Because pre-ART samples had limited cell numbers, unsorted PBMC were profiled rather than sorted CD4+ and CD8+ T cells.

Comment on this clone: Its antigen is not yet known. Base qualities are not at hand, and no much larger clone is one base apart.

Sequencing of the TRB variable region was done with the immunoSEQ hsTCRB v3.0 assay at survey level resolution. TRB sequencing targeted a depth of about 35,000-50,000 T-cell genomes per sample. An Illumina MiSeq with a v3 150-cycle kit was used to sequence the pooled TRB libraries. On the study's bioinformatics: Repertoire analysis was run in R within a reproducible Nextflow workflow that covered QC, data transformation and analysis. LymphoSeq2, an R package for exploring AIRR-Seq data, was used to implement the custom analyses. A handful of samples that produced fewer than 5000 total TRB sequences were removed, so some 190 HIV repertoires were analyzed. Among the approximately 190 retained HIV repertoires, more than 55 were collected before ART initiation and 129 after ART initiation. Each repertoire was downsampled to 5000 TRB nucleotide sequences, and summary statistics were averaged across 100 downsampling iterations. Only TRB sequences with CDR3 regions of at least seven amino acids were retained for analysis. Two measures captured diversity: a Shannon entropy-derived clonality score and the Gini coefficient. In the repertoire networks, any two of the top 5000 CDR3 amino acid sequences were connected whenever the two sequences differed by an edit distance of one. Antigen specificity groups and MHC restriction were predicted for TRB CDR3 amino acid sequences with GLIPH2. Known CMV, EBV, HIV or tissue antigen associations were flagged by matching CDR3 amino acid sequences against VDJdb and McPAS-TCR. Pre-ART, post-ART and control groups were compared with Wilcoxon signed-rank tests and Holm-Bonferroni correction. TCRdb limited this immuneACCESS table to in-frame rearrangements with V and J called. A share of clones is missing; checked studies link under half to unresolved V genes, and the rest is unexplained. The V and J calls and clone size are taken from that table; D and trimming were inferred from the DNA. The sample table holds around 30,000 clones, of which about 94% were seen once. Approximately 6.4% of the sample is held by the ten biggest clonotypes.

Here the sequenced sample was unsorted PBMCs, taken around 6.3 years after starting antiretroviral therapy. The TCR comes from a woman aged 40 to 49 with HIV.

CDR3 protein: CASSIPPRGPYEQYF. The nucleotide sequence is TGTGCCAGCAGCATCCCACCCCGCGGGCCCTACGAGCAGTACTTC. This sequence uses TRBV7-8 and TRBJ2-7, and possibly TRBD2, on 5 matching bases. V is reduced by 5 bases and J by 2 bases, leaving a spacing of 16 bases between them. Sequences SGHVS (CDR1) and FQNEAQ (CDR2) are obtained from the germline V gene. The CDR3 numbers 15 residues from cysteine through phenylalanine. Only the CDR3 portion is preserved as DNA: 45 bases, with reading frame beginning at the first base.